The clone carrying this T cell receptor beta chain showed up just once. Profiling relied on immunoSEQ multiplex PCR, and the TCRdb table lists in-frame clones only, not all of them. The data show about 150,000 clones, with around 94% seen just once and over 1.3% held by the top ten. The sample originates from a study of control samples from healthy donors and cancer patients. V lost 3 bases and J 6 bases, leaving 13 bases between the germline ends. The length of the CDR3 is 14 residues. CDR1 SGHTA and CDR2 FQGNSA come from the germline V gene. The source of this sequence is a woman aged 18-29 years in good health. The source material was blood. This chain links TRBV7-2 with TRBJ2-3; D tentatively reads TRBD1 or TRBD2 (5 bases each). CDR3 sequence reads: CASSLANWGDTQYF. CDR3 DNA sequence: TGTGCCAGCAGCTTGGCCAATTGGGGGGATACGCAGTATTTT.